This T cell receptor (beta chain) is from a study of cytomegalovirus exposure and HLA in healthy donors (dated by TCRdb to 2017 to 2019). Describing the broader study: An earlier analysis of several hundred of the donors reported approximately 300 Gb of sequence data and 95 million to 140 million unique TCR beta sequences obtained from about 180 million T cells. About 280 gigabases of sequencing data and around 85 million unique TCR sequences made up an early release that covered approximately 650 HLA-typed donors. Of the roughly 400 genotyped donors, 75% to 85% were placed in the genetic ancestry cluster associated with self-reported Caucasian donors. The study aimed to test whether signatures of past pathogen exposure could be identified by cataloging public T cell receptors. Using immunosequencing, the study profiled T cell repertoires from approximately 700 subjects and related those repertoires to cytomegalovirus serostatus. In addition to the first cohort of 650 to 800 subjects, a separate validation cohort of 120 different subjects was used. To predict cytomegalovirus infection status, the study brought together high-throughput TCR immunosequencing, statistical association of individual TCRs with disease status, and machine learning. In a later analysis, previously published TCR beta repertoires from 666 donors were re-analyzed and high-resolution HLA genotyping was added so that TCR occurrence patterns could be studied. Rather than using new phenotypic data, the later analysis identified candidate immune exposures from TCR beta sequences and from how often those sequences occurred across donors. To decide whether each TCR beta V gene segment behaved as functional or pseudogenic, an earlier analysis of nearly 600 of the donors relied on high-throughput TCR beta sequencing. Donor age, sex, ethnicity and CMV serostatus were collected together with the repertoire data. A later genetic analysis took genome-wide SNP genotypes for about 55% of the roughly 670 donors and used that subset as a discovery cohort. Every discovery cohort repertoire had been produced on one sequencing platform. HLA typing included class I and class II loci at four-digit resolution. The number of donors typed differed by locus, with about 629-640 for A, B, C, DRB1 and DQB1, more than 500 for DQA1, 600 to 610 for DPA1, and 400 to 490 for DPB1. A few DR-DQ haplotypes were treated as single units for association and clustering because of strong linkage in the cohort. Among almost 400 genotyped donors of the cohort, an average of approximately 240,000 unique TCR beta nucleotide sequences were sequenced per donor, roughly 20% of them non-productive. The research as a whole found: Roughly uniform sequencing depth across donors was assumed in presence/absence analyses, although this assumption may not hold. For the cohort, immune exposure information was limited to CMV serostatus. Approximately 18 rarely observed V segments, including chromosome 9 orphons, were excluded from the earlier analysis of several hundred of the donors because counts were too low. In a later analysis, TCR association rates were found to vary across HLA loci, with the most associated TCRs seen for DRB1 alleles and the fewest for HLA-C alleles. A total of 150 to 200 TCR beta chains were listed by the study as associated with cytomegalovirus. In a later analysis, HLA-associated TCR beta chains were found to be more clonally expanded and to have lower generation probabilities than equally common non-associated chains. Some IMGT-functional V segments, including TRBV6-2 and TRBV6-3, could not be distinguished by the 87-base-pair reads and were therefore excluded. A later analysis found that most CMV-associated TCR beta chains appeared HLA-restricted, with HLA associations seemingly driven largely by CMV exposure. According to the authors, the approach could potentially be generalized to other disease states and immunological phenotypes. A cluster of highly shared sequence variants was judged likely to represent a technical artifact of the sequencing pipeline. A later genetic analysis associated a missense DCLRE1C variant with V-gene and J-gene trimming of TCR beta chains, and an independent cohort replicated the association. Because some donors lacked HLA typing at each locus, the association tests relied only on the typed subset. Strong co-occurrence of HLA alleles, especially DR and DQ, made assigning TCR associations to individual alleles difficult. Only TCR beta chains were sequenced in this cohort, and the absence of alpha or paired-chain data limited detectable features. A later analysis associated roughly 17,000 TCR beta sequences with specific HLA alleles at a false discovery rate of 0.05. Several of the top co-occurrence clusters appeared to be linked to parvovirus B19, influenza, CMV and Epstein-Barr virus, according to a later analysis. A further reported finding was that TCR beta sequences accurately predicted the HLA-A and HLA-B alleles for most subjects in the first cohort. The classifier was reported to diagnose cytomegalovirus status with high specificity and sensitivity in both the original and validation cohorts. In a later genetic analysis, fewer N-insertions in productive TCRs were reported among donors in an Asian-associated ancestry cluster than the roughly 700-donor mean. Across donors, most TCR sequences were observed very rarely, whereas some public TCRs were present in many individuals. In vitro tests confirmed that a few of the cytomegalovirus-associated TCR beta chains recognize cytomegalovirus antigens. Correlated functional status among segregating V segments might reflect linkage disequilibrium, but an unknown experimental factor could not be ruled out. Broadly in line with IMGT annotations, most TCR beta V segments showed up in productive rearrangements about 87% or about 30% of the time in an earlier analysis of several hundred of the donors.

To note about this clone: The antigen it recognizes is unknown. The input lacks base qualities; no much larger clone sits a single base away.

Library creation used the immunoSEQ multiplex PCR assay. For the multiplex PCR, a mixture combining 60 forward primers for TCR Vbeta segments and 13 reverse primers for TCR Jbeta segments was used. The CDR3 region of rearranged TCR beta genes was amplified from genomic DNA by a multiplex PCR assay. Amplified TCR beta libraries were sequenced as 87-base-pair reads on the Illumina HiSeq System. As for the original processing: A later analysis tallied 75 million to 95 million unique TCR beta chains across the 650 to 750 repertoires, and some 12 million of those chains were shared by two or more donors. Raw reads were error-corrected and collapsed into unique sequences by a nearest-neighbor algorithm in which closely related sequences were merged to remove PCR and sequencing errors. CDR3 sequences were aligned to IMGT reference sequences to assign V, D and J gene segments. For a sequence to be retained, a match of at least six nucleotides was required to both a V gene segment and a J gene segment. Rearrangements were called productive when the CDR3 lacked stop codons and stayed in frame with V and J; all others were non-productive. Following IMGT convention, CDR3 was defined as the stretch from the second conserved V-encoded cysteine to the conserved J-encoded phenylalanine. The earlier analysis of about 590 of the donors excluded sequences that lacked an unambiguous match to a single V gene segment. An earlier analysis of about 600 of the donors called V segments functional above 56.7% productive rearrangements and segregating when the between-donor standard deviation exceeded 5%. A statistical classification framework was developed to diagnose cytomegalovirus status using the catalog of TCR beta chain sequences. V and J gene assignment, in a later analysis, came from comparing TCR nucleotide sequences with IMGT/GENE-DB human TR gene sequences. A later analysis assigned CDR3 sequences and most-parsimonious VDJ recombination scenarios with the TCRdist pipeline. A later analysis defined each TCR beta chain by its CDR3 amino acid sequence plus V-gene family, and excluded reads lacking a unique V-gene family. As a way to deal with suspected cross-contamination and a sequencing artifact, a later analysis dropped hundreds of nucleotide sequences that were highly shared and had low generation probability. A later analysis calculated a clonal expansion index for each public chain from normalized within-repertoire ranks of inferred template counts. In a later analysis, generation probabilities were computed with a VDJ recombination model fitted to out-of-frame rearrangements, and the resulting probabilities were checked against IGoR. In a later analysis, hypergeometric tests were used to score TCR-TCR, TCR-HLA and TCR-CMV co-occurrence, with a repertoire-size bias correction applied to TCR pairs. To estimate false discovery rates, a later analysis permuted the HLA or CMV assignments 20 times. In a later analysis, co-occurring TCRs were grouped using DBSCAN, with TCRdist sequence similarity added in when clustering inside HLA-allele-positive subsets. Repertoires with fewer than 30,000 or more than 120,000 public chains were left out of co-occurrence clustering, as were about 5 repertoires with anomalous nucleotide sharing. Here the immuneACCESS table is served through TCRdb, limited to in-frame sequences with V and J called. Missing clones are a known gap in these copies; in checked studies unresolved V genes cover under half, and the rest lacks a known reason. That table furnishes V, J and clone size, whereas the DNA furnished D and trimming. The sample table contains roughly 200,000 clones; only one count was recorded for 75% to 85% of them. The biggest ten clones account for approximately 1.5% of the sample.

The cohort was made up of 650 to 700 healthy bone marrow donors. At the time of sampling, every cohort member was nominally healthy, though immune exposures that went unrecorded were likely present. The donor tested CMV seropositive and was one of the 289 seropositive cohort members. A peripheral blood sample was provided by each donor, and peripheral blood mononuclear cells were used for TCR beta sequencing. The Qiagen DNeasy Blood Extraction Kit was used to extract genomic DNA from the blood cell samples. CDR1 and CDR2 are read off the germline V gene as SNHLY and FYNNEI. Taken from cysteine to phenylalanine, the CDR3 has 15 residues. The entry retains the CDR3 DNA only, 45 bases that are in frame from base 1. The V end gives up 7 bases and the J end 3 bases, leaving 8 bases in the junction not matched to a gene.

The chain couples TRBV2 to TRBJ2-3; 9 of the junction bases match TRBD2. The receptor was isolated from a girl aged 5-17 years in good health and CMV-seropositive. Material for sequencing was PBMCs. The bases read TGTGCCAGCACCATAGGGGGACTAGCTACAGATACGCAGTATTTT. It codes for CASTIGGLATDTQYF.